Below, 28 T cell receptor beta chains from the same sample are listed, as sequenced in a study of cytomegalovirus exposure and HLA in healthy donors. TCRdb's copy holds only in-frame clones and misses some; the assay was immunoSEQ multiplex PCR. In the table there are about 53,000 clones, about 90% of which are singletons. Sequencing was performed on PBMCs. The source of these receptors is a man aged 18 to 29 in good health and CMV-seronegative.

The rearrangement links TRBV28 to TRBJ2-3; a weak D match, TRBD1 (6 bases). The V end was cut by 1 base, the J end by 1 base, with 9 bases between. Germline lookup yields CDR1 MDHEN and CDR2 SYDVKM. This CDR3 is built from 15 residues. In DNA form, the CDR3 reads TGTGCCAGCAGTTTATCACAGGGAGGCACAGATACGCAGTATTTT. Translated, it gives CASSLSQGGTDTQYF.

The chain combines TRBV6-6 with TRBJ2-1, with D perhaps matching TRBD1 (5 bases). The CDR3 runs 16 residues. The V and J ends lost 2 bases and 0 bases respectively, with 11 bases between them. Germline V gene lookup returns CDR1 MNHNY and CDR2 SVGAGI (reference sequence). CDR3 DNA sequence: TGTGCCAGCAGTTACACCGGACAAAACTCCTACAATGAGCAGTTCTTC. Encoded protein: CASSYTGQNSYNEQFF.

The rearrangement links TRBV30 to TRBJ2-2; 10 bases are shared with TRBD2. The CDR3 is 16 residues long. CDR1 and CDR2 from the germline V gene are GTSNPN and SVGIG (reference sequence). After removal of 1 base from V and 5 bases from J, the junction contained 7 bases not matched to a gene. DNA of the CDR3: TGTGCCTGGAGTGGGCTAGCGGGAGTAAGAACCGGGGAGCTGTTTTTT. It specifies CAWSGLAGVRTGELFF.

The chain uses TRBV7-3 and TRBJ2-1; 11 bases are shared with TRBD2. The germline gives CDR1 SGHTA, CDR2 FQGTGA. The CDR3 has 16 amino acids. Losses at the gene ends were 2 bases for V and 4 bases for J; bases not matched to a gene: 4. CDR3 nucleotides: TGTGCCAGCAGCTTAGGGACTAGCGGACAGTACAATGAGCAGTTCTTC. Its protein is CASSLGTSGQYNEQFF.

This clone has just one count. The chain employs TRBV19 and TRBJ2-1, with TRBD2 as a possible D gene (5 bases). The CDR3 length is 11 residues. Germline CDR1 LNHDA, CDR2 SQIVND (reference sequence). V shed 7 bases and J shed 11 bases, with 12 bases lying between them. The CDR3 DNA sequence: TGTGCCAGTACCTCCGGGGTGAAGCAGTTCTTC. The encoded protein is CASTSGVKQFF.

CDR3 amino acids: CASSIWRPNTEAFF. CDR3 bases: TGTGCCAGTAGTATATGGCGGCCGAACACTGAAGCTTTCTTT. The chain uses TRBV19 and TRBJ1-1; D is unclear. CDR3 length: 14 residues. Germline CDR1 is LNHDA and CDR2 is SQIVND (reference sequence). Between the trimmed V and J ends, which lost 2 bases and 1 base, there was a span of 8 bases.

The CDR3 sequence is CASSVAIAGDYEQFF. In DNA form, the CDR3 reads TGTGCCAGCAGCGTAGCAATAGCGGGGGACTATGAGCAGTTCTTC. The chain couples TRBV9 to TRBJ2-1; 9 nucleotides align to TRBD2. The CDR3 loop spans 15 amino acids. V trimming: 0 bases; J trimming: 8 bases; junction bases outside the gene matches: 6. CDR1 SGDLS and CDR2 YYNGEE come from the germline V gene.

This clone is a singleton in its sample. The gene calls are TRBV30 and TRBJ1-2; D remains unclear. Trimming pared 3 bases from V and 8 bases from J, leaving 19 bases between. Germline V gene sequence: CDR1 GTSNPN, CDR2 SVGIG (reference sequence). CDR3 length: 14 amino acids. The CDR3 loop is CAWRPPGGLIGYTF. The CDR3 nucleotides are TGTGCCTGGAGACCCCCCGGAGGGCTGATAGGCTACACCTTC.

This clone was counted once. CDR3 region: CASSPAGTGYEQYF. DNA of the CDR3: TGTGCCAGCTCACCAGCCGGGACAGGGTACGAGCAGTACTTC. The gene calls are TRBV18 and TRBJ2-7; 9 nucleotides align to TRBD1. The CDR3 consists of 14 residues. Germline V gene lookup returns CDR1 KGHSH and CDR2 LQKENI. V trimming: 2 bases; J trimming: 4 bases; junction bases outside the gene matches: 3.

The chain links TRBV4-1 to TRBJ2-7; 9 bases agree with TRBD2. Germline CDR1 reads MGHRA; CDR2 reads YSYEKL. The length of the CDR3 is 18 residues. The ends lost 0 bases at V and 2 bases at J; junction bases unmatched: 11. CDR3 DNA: TGCGCCAGCAGCCAAGAGTTCCTAGCGGGGAGAGGAACCTACGAGCAGTACTTC. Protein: CASSQEFLAGRGTYEQYF.

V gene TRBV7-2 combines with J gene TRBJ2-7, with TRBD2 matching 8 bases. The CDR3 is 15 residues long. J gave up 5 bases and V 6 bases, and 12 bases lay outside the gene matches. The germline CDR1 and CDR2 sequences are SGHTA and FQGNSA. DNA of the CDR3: TGTGCCAGCAGGCTGAATCCGAGCGGGAGCCACGAGCAGTACTTC. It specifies CASRLNPSGSHEQYF.

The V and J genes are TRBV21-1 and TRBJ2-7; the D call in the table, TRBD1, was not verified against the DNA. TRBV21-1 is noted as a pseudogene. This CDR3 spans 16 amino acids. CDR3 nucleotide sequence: TGTGCCAGCATCCAGGGGTGGCAGCGGCCATACTACGAGCAGTACTTC. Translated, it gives CASIQGWQRPYYEQYF.

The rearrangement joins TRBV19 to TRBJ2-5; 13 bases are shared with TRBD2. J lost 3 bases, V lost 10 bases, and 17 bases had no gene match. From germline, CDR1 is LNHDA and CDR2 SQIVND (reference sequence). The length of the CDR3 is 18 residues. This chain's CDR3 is CATRLAGGLTTAEETQYF. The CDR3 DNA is TGTGCCACCAGACTAGCGGGAGGCCTAACAACTGCCGAAGAGACCCAGTACTTC.

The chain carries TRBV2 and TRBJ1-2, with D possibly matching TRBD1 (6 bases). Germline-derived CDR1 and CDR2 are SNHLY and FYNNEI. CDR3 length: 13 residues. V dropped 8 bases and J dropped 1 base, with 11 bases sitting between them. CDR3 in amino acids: CASAGEINYGYTF. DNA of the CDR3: TGTGCCAGCGCAGGGGAAATTAACTATGGCTACACCTTC.

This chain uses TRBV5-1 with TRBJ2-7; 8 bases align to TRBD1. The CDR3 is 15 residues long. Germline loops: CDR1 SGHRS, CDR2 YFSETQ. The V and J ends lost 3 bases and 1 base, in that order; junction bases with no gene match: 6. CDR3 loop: CASSSTGTGSYEQYF. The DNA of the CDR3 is TGCGCCAGCAGCTCGACCGGGACAGGATCCTACGAGCAGTACTTC.

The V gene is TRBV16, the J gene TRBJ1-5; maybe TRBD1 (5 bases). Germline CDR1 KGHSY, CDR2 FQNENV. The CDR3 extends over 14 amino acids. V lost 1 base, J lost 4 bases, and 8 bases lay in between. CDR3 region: CASSQWQGNQPQHF. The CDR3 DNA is TGTGCCAGCAGCCAATGGCAGGGAAATCAGCCCCAGCATTTT. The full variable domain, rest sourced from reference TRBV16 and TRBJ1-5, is GEEVAQTPKHLVRGEGQKAKLYCAPIKGHSYVFWYQQVLKNEFKFLISFQNENVFDETGMPKERFSAKCLPNSPCSLEIQATKLEDSAVYFCASSQWQGNQPQHFGDGTRLSIL.

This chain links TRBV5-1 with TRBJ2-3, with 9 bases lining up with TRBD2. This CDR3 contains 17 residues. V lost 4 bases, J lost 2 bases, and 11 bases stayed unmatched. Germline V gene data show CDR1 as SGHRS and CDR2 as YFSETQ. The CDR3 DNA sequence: TGCGCCAGCAGCCGCCGAGCGCGGGAGGGGCACACAGATACGCAGTATTTT. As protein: CASSRRAREGHTDTQYF.

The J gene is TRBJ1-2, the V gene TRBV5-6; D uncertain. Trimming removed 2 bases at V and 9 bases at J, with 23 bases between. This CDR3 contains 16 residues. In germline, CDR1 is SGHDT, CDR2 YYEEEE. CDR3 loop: CASSLLSRQLEDRYTF. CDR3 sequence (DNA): TGTGCCAGCAGCTTATTATCTCGGCAATTGGAGGATCGCTACACCTTC. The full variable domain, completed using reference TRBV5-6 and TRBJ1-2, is DAGVTQSPTHLIKTRGQQVTLRCSPKSGHDTVSWYQQALGQGPQFIFQYYEEEERQRGNFPDRFSGHQFPNYSSELNVNALLLGDSALYLCASSLLSRQLEDRYTFGSGTRLTVV.

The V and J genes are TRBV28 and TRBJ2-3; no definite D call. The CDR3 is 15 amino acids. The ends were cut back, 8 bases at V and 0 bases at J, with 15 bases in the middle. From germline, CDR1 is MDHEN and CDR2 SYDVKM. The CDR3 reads CASARRVCSTDTQYF. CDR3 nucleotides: TGTGCCAGCGCCCGTCGAGTTTGTAGCACAGATACGCAGTATTTT.

The CDR3, as DNA: TGTGCCATCAAGGGAGGGGTCAATCAGCCCCAGCATTTT. Its translation is CAIKGGVNQPQHF. This chain links TRBV10-3 with TRBJ1-5; D perhaps matches TRBD1 (5 bases). With 7 bases removed from V and 3 bases from J, the gap between germline ends came to 10 bases. CDR1 and CDR2 (germline): ENHRY, SYGVKD. The CDR3 sequence is 13 residues long.

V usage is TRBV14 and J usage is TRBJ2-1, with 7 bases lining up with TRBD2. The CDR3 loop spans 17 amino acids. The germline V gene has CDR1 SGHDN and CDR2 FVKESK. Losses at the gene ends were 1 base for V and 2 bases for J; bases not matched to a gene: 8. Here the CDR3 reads CASSQVGLAVPYNEQFF. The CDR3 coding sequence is TGTGCCAGCAGCCAAGTGGGGCTAGCGGTCCCCTACAATGAGCAGTTCTTC. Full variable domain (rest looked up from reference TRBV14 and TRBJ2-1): EAGVTQFPSHSVIEKGQTVTLRCDPISGHDNLYWYRRVMGKEIKFLLHFVKESKQDESGMPNNRFLAERTGGTYSTLKVQPAELEDSGVYFCASSQVGLAVPYNEQFFGPGTRLTVL.

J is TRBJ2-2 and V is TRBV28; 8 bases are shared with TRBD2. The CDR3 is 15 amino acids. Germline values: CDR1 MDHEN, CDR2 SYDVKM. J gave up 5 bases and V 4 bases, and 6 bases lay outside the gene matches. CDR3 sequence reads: CASSSGLGRTGELFF. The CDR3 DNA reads TGTGCCAGCAGTTCGGGACTAGGGCGAACCGGGGAGCTGTTTTTT. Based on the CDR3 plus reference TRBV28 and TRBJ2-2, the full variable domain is DVKVTQSSRYLVKRTGEKVFLECVQDMDHENMFWYRQDPGLGLRLIYFSYDVKMKEKGDIPEGYSVSREKKERFSLILESASTNQTSMYLCASSSGLGRTGELFFGEGSRLTVL.

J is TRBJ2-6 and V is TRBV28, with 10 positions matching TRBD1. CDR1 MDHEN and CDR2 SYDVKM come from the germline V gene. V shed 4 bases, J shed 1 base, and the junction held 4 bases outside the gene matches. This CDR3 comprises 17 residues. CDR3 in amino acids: CASSSGTGVSGANVLTF. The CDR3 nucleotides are TGTGCCAGCAGTTCCGGGACAGGGGTTTCTGGGGCCAACGTCCTGACTTTC.

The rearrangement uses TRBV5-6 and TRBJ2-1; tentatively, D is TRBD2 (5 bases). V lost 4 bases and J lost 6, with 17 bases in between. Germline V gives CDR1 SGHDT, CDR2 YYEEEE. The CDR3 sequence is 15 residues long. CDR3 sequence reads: CASSIRLTGPNEQFF. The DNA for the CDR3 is TGTGCCAGCAGCATACGACTAACGGGCCCCAATGAGCAGTTCTTC.

This CDR3 reads CASSGVEYYGYTF. The CDR3 DNA is TGTGCCAGCAGTGGAGTTGAGTACTATGGCTACACCTTC. The chain recombines TRBV6-1 with TRBJ1-2; D gene ambiguous. Germline CDR1 reads MNHNS; CDR2 reads SASEGT. Trimming left V 4 bases short and J 3 bases short, with 9 bases between. The CDR3 is 13 residues long.

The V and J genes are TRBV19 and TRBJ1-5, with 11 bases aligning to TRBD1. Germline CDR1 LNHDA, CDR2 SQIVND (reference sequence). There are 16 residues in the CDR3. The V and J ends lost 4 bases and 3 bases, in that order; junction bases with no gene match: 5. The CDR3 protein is CASSTLGQGANQPQHF. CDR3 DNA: TGTGCCAGTAGTACTCTCGGACAGGGGGCCAATCAGCCCCAGCATTTT.

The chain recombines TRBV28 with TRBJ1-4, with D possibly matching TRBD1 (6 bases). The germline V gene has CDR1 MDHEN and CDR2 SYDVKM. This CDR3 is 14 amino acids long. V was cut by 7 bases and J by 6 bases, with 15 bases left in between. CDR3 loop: CASTKAGGYEKLFF. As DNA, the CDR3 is TGTGCCAGCACCAAGGCGGGGGGCTATGAAAAACTGTTTTTT.

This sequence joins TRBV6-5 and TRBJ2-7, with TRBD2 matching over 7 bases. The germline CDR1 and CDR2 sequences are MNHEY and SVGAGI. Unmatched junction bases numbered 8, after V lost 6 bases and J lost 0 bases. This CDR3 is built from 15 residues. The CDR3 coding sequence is TGTGCCAGCAGGCGGGACTATGATAGCTCCTACGAGCAGTACTTC. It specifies CASRRDYDSSYEQYF.